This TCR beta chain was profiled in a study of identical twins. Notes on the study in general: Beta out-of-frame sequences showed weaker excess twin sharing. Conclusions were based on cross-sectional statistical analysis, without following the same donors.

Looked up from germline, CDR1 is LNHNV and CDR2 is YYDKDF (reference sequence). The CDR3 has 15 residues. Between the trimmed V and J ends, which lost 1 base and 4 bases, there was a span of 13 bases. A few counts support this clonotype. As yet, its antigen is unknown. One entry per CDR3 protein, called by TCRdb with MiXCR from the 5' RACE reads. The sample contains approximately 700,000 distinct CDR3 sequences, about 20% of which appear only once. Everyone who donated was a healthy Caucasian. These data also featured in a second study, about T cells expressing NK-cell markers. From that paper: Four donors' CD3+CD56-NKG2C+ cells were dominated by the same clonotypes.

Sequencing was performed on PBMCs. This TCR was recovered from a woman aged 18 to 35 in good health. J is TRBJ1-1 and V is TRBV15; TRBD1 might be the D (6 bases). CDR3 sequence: CATSRVGGVATEAFF. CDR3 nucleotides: TGTGCCACCAGCAGAGTAGGGGGGGTGGCCACTGAAGCTTTCTTT.